These 30 T cell receptor beta chains were sequenced from one sample in a study of beta chain features in type 1 diabetes. These receptors lack a known antigen. Expressed TCRB transcripts were sequenced because the isolated RNA had all been reverse transcribed beforehand. The protocol was immunoSEQ multiplex PCR, while the TCRdb copy is restricted to in-frame clones and leaves out a portion. This sample has a few hundred thousand clones; roughly 13% occur once, and the top ten carry 0.01%. Study-level findings and limits: There was a moderate but significant shortening of TCRB CDR3s in all four CD4+ subsets of Type 1 diabetes patients.

The sequenced sample was naive CD4+ T cells from blood. The receptors come from a woman aged 18-29 years with type 1 diabetes.

This clone was found a few times. The chain employs TRBV2 and TRBJ2-1, with D uncertain. Germline V gene sequence: CDR1 SNHLY, CDR2 FYNNEI. The length of the CDR3 is 11 residues. V lost 5 bases and J 10 bases, leaving 9 bases between the germline ends. The chain's CDR3 is CASSQYTEQFF. The CDR3 coding sequence is TGTGCCAGCAGTCAGTACACGGAGCAGTTCTTC.

This chain uses TRBV19 with TRBJ2-7; 14 nucleotides agree with TRBD2. The V gene end was trimmed by 5 bases and the J gene end by 0 bases; junction bases not matched to a gene: 6. The CDR3 contains 17 residues. CDR1 and CDR2 from the germline V gene are LNHDA and SQIVND (reference sequence). CDR3 DNA: TGTGCCAGTAGTGGACTAGCGGGGGGCCTCAGCTCCTACGAGCAGTACTTC. Translating it yields CASSGLAGGLSSYEQYF.

This clone was detected a few times. The chain couples TRBV6-6 to TRBJ1-2; 7 bases fit TRBD1. Germline-derived CDR1 and CDR2 are MNHNY and SVGAGI (reference sequence). V dropped 1 base and J dropped 5; count of bases not matched to a gene: 10. The CDR3 extends over 16 amino acids. The CDR3 loop is CASSYFPKGRGYGYTF. DNA of the CDR3: TGTGCCAGCAGTTACTTCCCGAAGGGCAGGGGGTATGGCTACACCTTC.

A few counts support this clone. The chain is built from TRBV29-1 and TRBJ1-2; 9 nucleotides line up with TRBD1. Germline CDR1 is SQVTM and CDR2 is ANQGSEA. The junction had 17 bases not matched to a gene; V was cut back by 6 bases and J by 6 bases. This CDR3 comprises 16 residues. In DNA, the CDR3 is TGCAGCGTAGTGCCGGGACAGGGCGTGTTTAGCGATGGCTACACCTTC. Encoded protein: CSVVPGQGVFSDGYTF.

The chain carries TRBV25-1 and TRBJ2-1; TRBD2 aligns across 8 bases. Per germline, CDR1 MGHDK and CDR2 SYGVNS. The V gene end was trimmed by 6 bases and the J gene end by 7 bases; junction bases not matched to a gene: 8. The CDR3 has 14 residues. The CDR3 loop is CASRLAGSWNEQFF. In DNA, the CDR3 is TGTGCCAGCAGATTAGCGGGGTCCTGGAATGAGCAGTTCTTC.

This clone has more than one count but fewer than ten. V usage is TRBV7-9 and J usage is TRBJ2-3, with D possibly TRBD1 on 6 matching bases. The CDR3 is 14 residues long. Germline V lookup: CDR1 SEHNR, CDR2 FQNEAQ (reference sequence). V was shortened by 5 bases and J by 7 bases, with 16 bases between the two germline ends. CDR3 sequence (DNA): TGTGCCAGCAGCGCCCAAGGGACACCGAATACGCAGTATTTT. Amino acid sequence: CASSAQGTPNTQYF. Supplemented by reference TRBV7-9 and TRBJ2-3, the full variable domain reads DTGVSQNPRHKITKRGQNVTFRCDPISEHNRLYWYRQTLGQGPEFLTYFQNEAQLEKSRLLSDRFSAERPKGSFSTLEIQRTEQGDSAMYLCASSAQGTPNTQYFGPGTRLTVL.

On this clone: Other DNA sequences in this sample translate to the same CDR3. This rearrangement joins TRBV28 to TRBJ2-7; 9 nucleotides agree with TRBD2. Germline V gene sequence: CDR1 MDHEN, CDR2 SYDVKM. This CDR3 is built from 15 residues. Unmatched junction bases numbered 4, after V lost 4 bases and J lost 0 bases. The CDR3 nucleotides are TGTGCCAGCAGTTCGGCTAGCGGGACCTCCTACGAGCAGTACTTC. Translated, it gives CASSSASGTSYEQYF.

This clone was detected a few times. The chain uses TRBV18 and TRBJ1-2; 7 positions agree with TRBD1. CDR1 and CDR2 from the germline V gene are KGHSH and LQKENI. V shed 8 bases and J 8 bases; nucleotides not matched to a gene: 8. The length of the CDR3 is 12 residues. CDR3 nucleotide sequence: TGTGCCAGCGGACAGGCCTCGGGCGGCTACACCTTC. Translating gives CASGQASGGYTF.

The V call is TRBV5-6, the J call TRBJ1-2; weak D call: TRBD1 (6 bases). Germline CDR1 and CDR2: SGHDT and YYEEEE. V was shortened by 4 bases and J by 7 bases, with 20 bases between the two germline ends. The CDR3 is 15 residues long. In DNA form, the CDR3 reads TGTGCCAGCAGCCCCCCTGGACAGACCCTCGGTGGCTACACCTTC. Its protein is CASSPPGQTLGGYTF. The whole variable domain, filled in from reference TRBV5-6 and TRBJ1-2, reads DAGVTQSPTHLIKTRGQQVTLRCSPKSGHDTVSWYQQALGQGPQFIFQYYEEEERQRGNFPDRFSGHQFPNYSSELNVNALLLGDSALYLCASSPPGQTLGGYTFGSGTRLTVV.

This clone occurred a few times. V and J are TRBV28 and TRBJ2-3; the D gene is possibly TRBD2 (6 bases). Germline lookup yields CDR1 MDHEN and CDR2 SYDVKM. The V end lost 4 bases, the J end lost 3 bases, and 11 bases lay between the germline ends. This CDR3 is built from 14 residues. In nucleotides, the CDR3 is TGTGCCAGCAGTTCCCCTGGGGGGACAGATACGCAGTATTTT. The encoded protein is CASSSPGGTDTQYF.

This chain links TRBV19 with TRBJ1-5; the match to TRBD1 covers 9 bases. Germline values: CDR1 LNHDA, CDR2 SQIVND (reference sequence). With 4 bases clipped from V and 0 bases from J, the junction kept 13 bases outside the gene matches. The CDR3 has 19 amino acids. CDR3 region: CASSRPGTGSLHSNQPQHF. The CDR3 coding sequence is TGTGCCAGTAGTAGACCTGGGACAGGGTCCCTCCATAGCAATCAGCCCCAGCATTTT. The complete variable domain, with remaining parts taken from reference TRBV19 and TRBJ1-5, reads DGGITQSPKYLFRKEGQNVTLSCEQNLNHDAMYWYRQDPGQGLRLIYYSQIVNDFQKGDIAEGYSVSREKKESFPLTVTSAQKNPTAFYLCASSRPGTGSLHSNQPQHFGDGTRLSIL.

The sample holds a few counts of this clone. V and J are TRBV5-6 and TRBJ1-1, with D perhaps TRBD1 (5 bases). V shed 5 bases and J shed 1 base, with 12 bases lying between them. This CDR3 spans 14 amino acids. CDR1 is SGHDT and CDR2 is YYEEEE in the germline V gene. This chain's CDR3 is CASRTVRRNTEAFF. The CDR3, as DNA: TGTGCCAGCAGGACAGTCCGGCGGAACACTGAAGCTTTCTTT.

The chain has TRBV29-1 and TRBJ2-3; 9 bases map to TRBD1. This CDR3 region has 17 residues. The germline V gene encodes CDR1 SQVTM and CDR2 ANQGSEA. V was pared by 8 bases and J by 3 bases, with 18 bases of the junction left unmatched. CDR3 residues: CSTSQLQGARQTDTQYF. The CDR3 DNA is TGCAGCACTAGCCAATTACAGGGGGCCCGCCAAACAGATACGCAGTATTTT.

The V call is TRBV5-4, the J call TRBJ2-2, with D uncertain. There are 14 residues in the CDR3. The germline V gene encodes CDR1 SGHNT and CDR2 YYREEE (reference sequence). Between the trimmed V and J ends, which lost 0 bases and 5 bases, there was a span of 8 bases. CDR3 sequence: CASSLVGSTGELFF. CDR3 coding DNA: TGTGCCAGCAGCTTGGTTGGCAGTACCGGGGAGCTGTTTTTT.

This clone was seen only a few times. The junction differs from germline at one of its ends, possibly a read error. V gene TRBV25-1 combines with J gene TRBJ2-7, with 7 bases matching TRBD1. The CDR3 runs to 13 residues. CDR1 and CDR2 from the germline V gene are MGHDK and SYGVNS. The CDR3 sequence is CASSGTGSYGQYF. The CDR3 coding sequence is TGTGCCAGCAGTGGGACAGGCTCCTACGGGCAGTACTTC.

This clone appeared a few times. The chain has TRBV18 and TRBJ2-7, with TRBD2 matching over 7 bases. Losses at the gene ends were 3 bases for V and 3 bases for J; bases not matched to a gene: 8. CDR3 size: 15 residues. Per germline, CDR1 KGHSH and CDR2 LQKENI. CDR3: CASSPNGGSRYEQYF. DNA of the CDR3: TGTGCCAGCTCACCGAACGGCGGGAGTCGCTACGAGCAGTACTTC.

This clone has a handful of counts. Additional DNA sequences in this sample encode the identical CDR3. The chain employs TRBV7-2 and TRBJ1-1; D is undetermined. Germline V gives CDR1 SGHTA, CDR2 FQGNSA. The CDR3 length is 13 residues. Trimming shortened V by 5 bases and J by 2 bases, and 9 bases separated the two germline ends. This CDR3 is CASSRTENTEAFF. In nucleotides, the CDR3 is TGTGCCAGCAGCCGAACAGAAAACACTGAAGCTTTCTTT.

V is TRBV18 and J is TRBJ2-2; D not resolved. The CDR3 loop spans 13 amino acids. Trimming left V 3 bases short and J 7 bases short, with 9 bases between. CDR1 and CDR2 from the germline V gene are KGHSH and LQKENI. This CDR3 is CASSPLGGGELFF. For the CDR3, the DNA is TGTGCCAGCTCACCGCTCGGCGGCGGGGAGCTGTTTTTT.

J is TRBJ2-5 and V is TRBV25-1; 7 positions match TRBD1. The CDR3 totals 17 residues. The V segment lost 4 bases and the J segment 0 bases; nucleotides outside the gene matches: 11. Germline V gene data show CDR1 as MGHDK and CDR2 as SYGVNS. CDR3 region: CASSGNPGTAYQETQYF. The CDR3 DNA reads TGTGCCAGCAGTGGAAATCCAGGGACAGCTTACCAAGAGACCCAGTACTTC.

This chain connects TRBV15 to TRBJ2-3; 9 bases agree with TRBD1. Trimming at V came to 3 bases and at J to 3 bases, leaving 4 bases not matched to a gene. The CDR3 spans 15 residues. The V gene's germline CDR1 is LNHNV and CDR2 YYDKDF (reference sequence). The CDR3: CATSSLGTGTDTQYF. CDR3 DNA sequence: TGTGCCACCAGCAGCCTTGGGACAGGGACAGATACGCAGTATTTT. Filled out from reference TRBV15 and TRBJ2-3, the complete variable domain reads DAMVIQNPRYQVTQFGKPVTLSCSQTLNHNVMYWYQQKSSQAPKLLFHYYDKDFNNEADTPDNFQSRRPNTSFCFLDIRSPGLGDTAMYLCATSSLGTGTDTQYFGPGTRLTVL.

CDR3 DNA: TGTGCCAGTAGTATCGGGTACGGCACTGAAGCTTTCTTT. Translating it yields CASSIGYGTEAFF. The genes are TRBV19 and TRBJ1-1, with D unclear. This CDR3 spans 13 amino acids. V was clipped by 3 bases and J by 4 bases, with 9 bases between them. Germline V gene sequence: CDR1 LNHDA, CDR2 SQIVND (reference sequence).

The chain has TRBV29-1 and TRBJ2-1, with 8 positions matching TRBD2. V shed 6 bases, J shed 2 bases, and the junction held 6 bases outside the gene matches. Germline lookup yields CDR1 SQVTM and CDR2 ANQGSEA. The CDR3 extends over 14 amino acids. The DNA of the CDR3 is TGCAGCGTAGCCGGGGGGGGGCCCTACAATGAGCAGTTCTTC. Translating gives CSVAGGGPYNEQFF.

This clone was detected only a few times. The gene calls are TRBV10-3 and TRBJ2-7; D is unresolved. Germline CDR1 is ENHRY and CDR2 is SYGVKD. Trimming removed 7 bases from V and 1 base from J, with 8 bases in between. The CDR3 length is 12 residues. The CDR3 bases are TGTGCCATCATAACGGAGTCCTACGAGCAGTACTTC. It codes for CAIITESYEQYF.

The V call is TRBV30, the J call TRBJ2-1; no clear D gene. V was pared by 3 bases and J by 5 bases, with 8 bases between. The germline gives CDR1 GTSNPN, CDR2 SVGIG (reference sequence). CDR3 size: 12 residues. CDR3 in amino acids: CAWSPVNNEQFF. The CDR3 bases are TGTGCCTGGAGCCCGGTTAACAATGAGCAGTTCTTC.

The rearrangement links TRBV5-1 to TRBJ1-2; D is possibly TRBD1 (6 bases). The CDR3 has 14 amino acids. With 2 bases removed from V and 7 bases from J, the gap between germline ends came to 15 bases. CDR1 is SGHRS, CDR2 YFSETQ, per germline. CDR3 sequence: CASSFTGGKGGYTF. In DNA form, the CDR3 reads TGCGCCAGCAGCTTTACTGGGGGCAAGGGTGGCTACACCTTC.

This clone has only a few counts. J is TRBJ1-1 and V is TRBV30; D unresolved. The CDR3 sequence is 14 residues long. Trimming left V 5 bases short and J 0 bases short, with 13 bases between. The germline V gene has CDR1 GTSNPN and CDR2 SVGIG (reference sequence). The CDR3 sequence: CAWDLQNMNTEAFF. The CDR3 region has the DNA TGTGCCTGGGATTTACAGAACATGAACACTGAAGCTTTCTTT.

J is TRBJ2-1 and V is TRBV5-6, with no clear D. This CDR3 contains 11 residues. CDR1 is SGHDT and CDR2 is YYEEEE in the germline V gene. Trimming stripped 2 bases from V and 10 bases from J, with 7 bases between. The chain's CDR3 is CASSFVREQFF. CDR3 coding DNA: TGTGCCAGCAGCTTTGTACGGGAGCAGTTCTTC.

This clone was picked up a small number of times. CDR3 bases: TGTGCCAGCAGAACCGGGACTAGTCTGGCCGATGAGCAGTTCTTC. This translates into CASRTGTSLADEQFF. The chain couples TRBV11-2 to TRBJ2-1, with 8 bases identical to TRBD2. Trimming removed 6 bases from V and 8 bases from J; junction bases left unmatched: 12. CDR3 length: 15 residues. Germline CDR1 is SGHAT and CDR2 is FQNNGV.

This clone has just a few counts. The chain has TRBV5-1 and TRBJ2-2, with D tentatively TRBD1 (5 bases). The length of the CDR3 is 14 residues. With 3 bases removed from V and 7 bases from J, the gap between germline ends came to 13 bases. CDR1 is SGHRS, CDR2 YFSETQ, per germline. CDR3 DNA sequence: TGCGCCAGCAGCTGGCAAGGGGCGGACGGGGAGCTGTTTTTT. Amino acids: CASSWQGADGELFF.

This clone was detected a few times. The V and J genes are TRBV5-1 and TRBJ2-3, with TRBD2 matching 13 bases. Germline lookup yields CDR1 SGHRS and CDR2 YFSETQ. After removal of 6 bases from V and 4 bases from J, the junction contained 8 bases not matched to a gene. The CDR3 has 16 amino acids. CDR3 coding DNA: TGCGCCAGCAATAAGGAACTAGCGGGAGGGGCAGATACGCAGTATTTT. Encoded protein: CASNKELAGGADTQYF. Combining the CDR3 with reference TRBV5-1 and TRBJ2-3 gives the whole variable domain KAGVTQTPRYLIKTRGQQVTLSCSPISGHRSVSWYQQTPGQGLQFLFEYFSETQRNKGNFPGRFSGRQFSNSRSEMNVSTLELGDSALYLCASNKELAGGADTQYFGPGTRLTVL.